This T cell receptor beta chain was recorded in a study of blood T cell repertoires in COVID-19. Study-wide context: Italy, Spain and the United States were the sources of the convalescent and acute COVID-19 samples. Sources were T cells, B-cell-depleted T cells, or PBMCs; the material itself was cDNA or gDNA.

The table lists this clone with a count of one. CDR1 and CDR2 (germline): SGHTA, FQGNSA. The V end lost 1 base, the J end lost 4 bases, and 11 bases lay between the germline ends. The CDR3 is 15 amino acids. In the source study's methods: Amplifying reference gene primers gave estimates of nucleated cell counts. Profiled with immunoSEQ multiplex PCR; TCRdb holds only in-frame clones, not every one. From that table come the V and J calls and clone size; the DNA was used to work out D and trimming. Of tens of thousands of clones listed, roughly 89% are singletons. Sequenced input: peripheral blood. This sequence joins TRBV7-2 and TRBJ2-1; no definite D call. The TCR originated in a man between 45 and 60 years old with acute or convalescent COVID-19. CDR3 DNA: TGTGCCAGCAGCTTAGGTGGTAGTGGTTACAATGAGCAGTTCTTC. It is translated as CASSLGGSGYNEQFF. Full variable domain (outside the CDR3, taken from reference TRBV7-2 and TRBJ2-1): GAGVSQSPSNKVTEKGKDVELRCDPISGHTALYWYRQSLGQGLEFLIYFQGNSAPDKSGLPSDRFSAERTGGSVSTLTIQRTQQEDSAVYLCASSLGGSGYNEQFFGPGTRLTVL.